One sample yielded the 25 T cell receptor beta chains listed below, sequenced in a study of tumor-infiltrating lymphocytes in primary liver carcinoma. Total RNA amounting to roughly 450 ng was the source from which TCR beta cDNA was made with a constant-region primer. ARM-PCR was slightly modified, and three nested multiplex PCR rounds with it gave rise to the TCR beta libraries. With TRBV1-TRBV30 forward primers and a C-beta reverse primer, the first two PCR rounds were run for around 11 cycles each. TCRdb redid the calling of the multiplex PCR reads with MiXCR, one entry per CDR3 protein. The data show 100,000 to 150,000 distinct CDR3 sequences, 50% to 80% seen once. DNA and RNA were both co-extracted from about 19-30 mg of bulk tissue that had not been sorted. The sequenced material came from liver tumor tissue from sampling region 3. Regarding subset: tumor region T3, left-lateral pole. Receptors originate from a woman aged 60-70 years with primary liver carcinoma and hepatitis B virus infection.

For this clonotype: The junction differs from germline at one of its ends, possibly a read error. The chain employs TRBV28 and TRBJ2-6; the match to TRBD1 covers 12 bases. Germline CDR1 MDHEN, CDR2 SYDVKM. The CDR3 is 18 residues long. CDR3 nucleotide sequence: TGTGCCAGCAGTTTTGCGGGACAGGGGGCAACTAGGGCCAACGTCCTGACATTC. Protein: CASSFAGQGATRANVLTF.

This clonotype appeared many times. The rearrangement joins TRBV6-1 to TRBJ2-7, with a possible D match to TRBD1 (6 bases). CDR3 length: 12 residues. Germline V gives CDR1 MNHNS, CDR2 SASEGT. CDR3 nucleotide sequence: TGTGCTACACAACAGGGCTTCTACGAGCAGTACTTC. It yields the protein CATQQGFYEQYF.

This clonotype was recorded many times. V and J are TRBV28 and TRBJ2-5; 12 bases are shared with TRBD2. The CDR3 spans 16 residues. Germline V CDR1 and CDR2: MDHEN, SYDVKM. J was trimmed by 4 bases and V by 5 bases; bases with no gene match: 8. The CDR3: CASSTRTSGNLETQYF. In DNA form, the CDR3 reads TGTGCCAGCAGTACCCGGACTAGCGGGAATTTAGAGACCCAGTACTTC.

Comments on this clonotype: No conserved phenylalanine or tryptophan is present at the end of the CDR3, so a read error is the likely explanation. V gene TRBV5-4 combines with J gene TRBJ1-1, with unresolved D. This CDR3 is 14 amino acids long. V shed 1 base and J shed 7 bases, with 14 bases lying between them. CDR1 SGHNT and CDR2 YYREEE come from the germline V gene (reference sequence). The DNA for the CDR3 is TGTGCCAGCAGCTTGCAAAGCTCCCTCGGTGAAGCTTTCATT. Its translation: CASSLQSSLGEAFI.

About this clonotype: Compared with germline, one end of the junction differs, possibly owing to a read error. V is TRBV12-5 and J is TRBJ1-1; the D gene is possibly TRBD1 (6 bases). The CDR3 length is 15 residues. The germline gives CDR1 LGHNT, CDR2 FRNRAP. CDR3 in amino acids: CASGLWQGGTREAIF. The CDR3 bases are TGTGCTAGTGGTTTGTGGCAGGGAGGGACACGTGAAGCTATCTTT.

This clonotype was seen just once. Compared with germline, one end of the junction differs, possibly owing to a read error. The chain joins TRBV12-3 or TRBV12-4 to TRBJ2-3, with D possibly matching TRBD2 (6 bases). The CDR3 runs to 11 residues. CDR3 bases: TGTACCAGCAGTTGGGGGGATACACAGTACTTT. Its translation: CTSSWGDTQYF.

This clonotype was detected only once. The V and J genes are TRBV6-6 and TRBJ2-7; D is uncertain. CDR1 MNHNY and CDR2 SVGAGI come from the germline V gene (reference sequence). V shed 0 bases and J shed 5 bases, with 11 bases lying between them. The CDR3 length is 14 residues. The CDR3 DNA sequence: TGTGCCAGCAGTTACTCGTTACAAGGACACGAGCAGTACTTC. Translating it yields CASSYSLQGHEQYF.

A note on this clonotype: An end of the junction does not agree with germline; a read error may underlie this. The chain combines TRBV11-2 with TRBJ2-4; D not resolved. The CDR3 is 14 residues long. Germline V lookup: CDR1 SGHAT, CDR2 FQNNGV. CDR3 nucleotide sequence: TGTGCCAGCAGGGTAACCCACTTGGGGAACATCCAGTACTTC. It codes for CASRVTHLGNIQYF. Combining the CDR3 with reference TRBV11-2 and TRBJ2-4 gives the whole variable domain EAGVAQSPRYKIIEKRQSVAFWCNPISGHATLYWYQQILGQGPKLLIQFQNNGVVDDSQLPKDRFSAERLKGVDSTLKIQPAKLEDSAVYLCASRVTHLGNIQYFGAGTRLSVL.

In its sample, this clonotype was seen once. A much more abundant neighbour one base away suggests this may be a read error. J is TRBJ2-7 and V is TRBV30; D unresolved. There are 14 residues in the CDR3. Germline-derived CDR1 and CDR2 are GTSNPN and SVGIG (reference sequence). CDR3: CTWSVSANLYEQYF. CDR3 nucleotide sequence: TGTACCTGGAGTGTTTCGGCGAACCTCTACGAGCAGTACTTC.

This clonotype was observed many times. The rearrangement links TRBV28 to TRBJ1-2, with 7 bases identical to TRBD1. This CDR3 is built from 15 residues. Trimming cost V 4 bases and J 6 bases; bases outside gene matches: 11. Germline V lookup: CDR1 MDHEN, CDR2 SYDVKM. The CDR3 loop reads CASSSPGRGRNGYTF. The CDR3 region has the DNA TGTGCCAGCAGTTCCCCGGGAAGGGGGCGTAATGGCTACACCTTC.

Comments on this clonotype: The junction differs from germline at one of its ends, possibly a read error. J is TRBJ1-5 and V is TRBV7-9; D is ambiguous. Per the germline V gene, CDR1 is SEHNR and CDR2 is FQNEAQ (reference sequence). The CDR3 is 13 residues long. The CDR3 region is CASSLALNQTQHF. CDR3 in DNA: TGTGCCAGCAGCTTAGCGCTCAATCAGACCCAGCATTTT.

A remark on this clonotype: A much more abundant neighbour one base away suggests this may be a read error. The chain joins TRBV30 to TRBJ1-1; 8 bases match TRBD1. The CDR3 is 14 amino acids. Per germline, CDR1 GTSNPN and CDR2 SVGIG (reference sequence). DNA of the CDR3: TGTGCCTGGAGCGAGGGACAGGTGAACACTGATGCTTTCTTT. Translating gives CAWSEGQVNTDAFF.

This clonotype was observed a handful of times. The missing conserved phenylalanine or tryptophan at the end of this CDR3 makes a read error likely. The CDR3 DNA reads as TGTGCTAGCAGTTACGTCCAGGGGAGGTCCTACGAGCAGTACTTA. Protein product: CASSYVQGRSYEQYL. This chain uses TRBV6-6 with TRBJ2-7, with D perhaps given as TRBD1 or TRBD2 (6 bases each). The CDR3 contains 15 residues. CDR1 is MNHNY, CDR2 SVGAGI, per germline (reference sequence).

With regard to this clonotype: A much larger clonotype is one base distant, so this may be a read error. This chain uses TRBV6-1 with TRBJ1-6; perhaps TRBD1 as D (5 bases). Per the germline V gene, CDR1 is MNHNS and CDR2 is SASEGT. This CDR3 has 11 amino acids. The CDR3 region has the DNA TGTGCCAGCGGTCAACTGACAGTGCTCGACTTT. Its protein product is CASGQLTVLDF.

About this clonotype itself: At one end the junction does not follow the germline gene, possibly because of a read error. This chain's CDR3 is CASSISGSSHEEFF. CDR3 bases: TGTGCCAGCTCAATTAGCGGGAGTTCCCATGAGGAGTTCTTC. The chain is built from TRBV18 and TRBJ2-1, with 9 positions matching TRBD2. The CDR3 has 14 residues. Germline loops: CDR1 KGHSH, CDR2 LQKENI.

This clonotype was counted ten times or more. The chain recombines TRBV29-1 with TRBJ2-1; 9 bases map to TRBD2. Losses at the gene ends were 4 bases for V and 0 bases for J; bases not matched to a gene: 4. The CDR3 is made up of 15 amino acids. Germline CDR1 SQVTM, CDR2 ANQGSEA. The CDR3 loop reads CSVAGTSNSYNEQFF. In nucleotides, the CDR3 is TGCAGCGTTGCCGGGACTAGCAACTCCTACAATGAGCAGTTCTTC.

This clonotype came up a few times. One end of the junction is discordant with germline, which a read error may explain. V is TRBV11-2 and J is TRBJ1-5, with unresolved D. The CDR3 consists of 13 residues. Germline lookup yields CDR1 SGHAT and CDR2 FQNNGV. Here the CDR3 reads CASSGMNNQPRRF. Here the CDR3 DNA reads TGTGCCAGCAGCGGTATGAACAATCAGCCCCGGCGTTTT.

The sample holds many counts of this clonotype. The chain recombines TRBV29-1 with TRBJ2-1, with D perhaps matching TRBD1 (6 bases). The CDR3 consists of 15 residues. Per germline, CDR1 SQVTM and CDR2 ANQGSEA. V was trimmed by 4 bases and J by 0 bases, leaving 13 bases between them. Here the CDR3 reads CSVAGEDSSYNEQFF. The CDR3, as DNA: TGCAGCGTTGCGGGTGAGGACAGCTCCTACAATGAGCAGTTCTTC.

In the case of this clonotype: Germline is not matched at one junction end, which may reflect a read error. The gene calls are TRBV6-5 and TRBJ2-4; 8 bases are a match to TRBD2. The CDR3 covers 17 residues. Germline CDR1 and CDR2: MNHEY and SVGAGI. The chain's CDR3 is CASSYFSTSGPKNIQYF. CDR3 nucleotide sequence: TGTGCCAGCAGTTATTTCTCCACTAGCGGCCCCAAAAACATTCAGTACTTT.

The chain carries TRBV7-9 and TRBJ2-1; TRBD2 is a possible D gene (5 bases). Germline assignment: CDR1 SEHNR and CDR2 FQNEAQ (reference sequence). V dropped 0 bases and J dropped 3 bases, with 9 bases sitting between them. This CDR3 has 15 amino acids. CDR3 sequence reads: CASSLADLIYNEQFF. The CDR3 bases are TGTGCCAGCAGCTTAGCGGACTTAATCTACAATGAGCAGTTCTTC.

This clonotype occurred many times. The chain uses TRBV29-1 and TRBJ1-3; D is undetermined. Germline loops: CDR1 SQVTM, CDR2 ANQGSEA. V lost 4 bases and J lost 3, with 10 bases in between. The CDR3 loop spans 13 amino acids. CDR3 protein: CSVVYWGGNTIYF. CDR3 in DNA: TGCAGCGTTGTATATTGGGGTGGAAACACCATATATTTT.

This clonotype is medium-sized by share. The J gene is TRBJ2-2, the V gene TRBV11-3; 8 positions agree with TRBD1. The CDR3 spans 17 residues. Germline lookup yields CDR1 SGHNT and CDR2 YENEEA. J gave up 3 bases and V 5 bases, and 11 bases lay outside the gene matches. CDR3 bases: TGTGCCAGCAGCCCATCCCAGGGGGCAGTTCACACCGGGGAGCTGTTTTTT. Translated: CASSPSQGAVHTGELFF.

A few counts support this clonotype. This may be a read error: a much more frequent sequence differs by one nucleotide. This chain uses TRBV5-6 with TRBJ2-2; tentative D call: TRBD2 (5 bases). The V end lost 3 bases, the J end lost 4 bases, and 13 bases lay between the germline ends. Germline CDR1 SGHDT, CDR2 YYEEEE. This CDR3 has 15 residues. The DNA of the CDR3 is TGTGCCAGCAGCTCCGGGGATCGGACCACCGGGGAGCTGTTTTTT. Translation gives CASSSGDRTTGELFF.

The chain employs TRBV30 and TRBJ1-1; D might be TRBD1 (5 bases). Per germline, CDR1 GTSNPN and CDR2 SVGIG (reference sequence). V lost 0 bases and J lost 1, with 12 bases in between. The CDR3 loop spans 15 amino acids. CDR3 loop: CAWSVGGAANTEAFF. For the CDR3, the DNA is TGTGCCTGGAGTGTGGGAGGGGCGGCGAACACTGAAGCTTTCTTT.

As to this clonotype: Sequence at one end of the junction differs from germline and may be a read error. The V call is TRBV11-2, the J call TRBJ1-2; no definite D call. Germline V gene lookup returns CDR1 SGHAT and CDR2 FQNNGV. The CDR3 totals 13 residues. The CDR3 coding sequence is TGTGCCAGCAGCCCAGGATTAAACTATGACTACACCTTC. This gives the protein CASSPGLNYDYTF.